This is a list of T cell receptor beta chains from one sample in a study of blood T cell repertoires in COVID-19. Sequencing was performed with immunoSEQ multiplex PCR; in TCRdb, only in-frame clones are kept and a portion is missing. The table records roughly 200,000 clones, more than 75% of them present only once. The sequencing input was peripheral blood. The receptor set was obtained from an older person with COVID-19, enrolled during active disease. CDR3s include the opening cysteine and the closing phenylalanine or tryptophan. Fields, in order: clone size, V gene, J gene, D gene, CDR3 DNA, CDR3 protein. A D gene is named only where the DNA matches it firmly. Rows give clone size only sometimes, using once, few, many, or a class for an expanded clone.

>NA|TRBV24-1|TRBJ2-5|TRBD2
TGTGCCACCAGTGATTTTACGGGGGGATTGGAGACCCAGTACTTC
CATSDFTGGLETQYF
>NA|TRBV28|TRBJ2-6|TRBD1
TGTGCCAGCAGTCCTGACAGGGGGCTCGGGGCCAACGTCCTGACTTTC
CASSPDRGLGANVLTF
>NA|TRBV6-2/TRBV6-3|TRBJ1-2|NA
TGTGCCAGCAGTTACTCGAAAGAGGCAGCCTATGGCTACACCTTC
CASSYSKEAAYGYTF
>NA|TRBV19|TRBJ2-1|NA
TGTGCCAGTTCCCCCGGGTTCGCCCGCTCCTACAATGAGCAGTTCTTC
CASSPGFARSYNEQFF
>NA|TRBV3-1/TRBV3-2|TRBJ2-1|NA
TGTGCCAGCAGCCAAGATCCGGGCGCGAGGGCCTACAATGAGCAGTTCTTC
CASSQDPGARAYNEQFF
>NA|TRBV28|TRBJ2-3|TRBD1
TGTGCCAGCAGACCCCGGGACAGGGGGAATACGCAGTATTTT
CASRPRDRGNTQYF
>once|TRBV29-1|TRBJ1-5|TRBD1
TGCAGCGTCGGACAGGGAGATTCACAGCCCCAGCATTTT
CSVGQGDSQPQHF
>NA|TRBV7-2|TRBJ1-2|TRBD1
TGTGCCAGCAGCTTACACTTGACAGGGTACTATGGCTACACCTTC
CASSLHLTGYYGYTF
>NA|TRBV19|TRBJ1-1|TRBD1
TGTGCCAGTACCCGGGACAGGGATTTTACTGAAGCTTTCTTT
CASTRDRDFTEAFF
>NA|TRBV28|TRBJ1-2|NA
TGTGCCAGCAGTTCCGCCCCCGGGACTCTCACGGGAGGCTACACCTTC
CASSSAPGTLTGGYTF
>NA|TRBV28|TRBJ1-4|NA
TGTGCCAGCAGTCCCTGGGGGAAGGCGGGAGCGGTTGAAAAACTGTTTTTT
CASSPWGKAGAVEKLFF
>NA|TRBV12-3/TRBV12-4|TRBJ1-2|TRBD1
TGTGCCAGCAGCGTACAGGGGGACTATGGCTACACCTTC
CASSVQGDYGYTF
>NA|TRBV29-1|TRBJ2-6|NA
TGCAGCGTGTGGACAGCCTCTGGGGCCAACGTCCTGACTTTC
CSVWTASGANVLTF
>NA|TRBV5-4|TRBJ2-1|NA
TGTGCCAGCAGCCCCCTGGGAGGCGAGCAGTTCTTC
CASSPLGGEQFF
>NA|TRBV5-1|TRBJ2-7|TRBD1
TGCGCCAGCAGTTCTTTCCTCGGGACAGGGGGCGAGCAGTACTTC
CASSSFLGTGGEQYF
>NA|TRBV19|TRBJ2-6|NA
TGTGCCGCAACCAGTTCTGGGGCCAACGTCCTGACTTTC
CAATSSGANVLTF
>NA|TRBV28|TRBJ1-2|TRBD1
TGTGCCAGCATGGAACAGGGGAGAGGCTATGGCTACACCTTC
CASMEQGRGYGYTF
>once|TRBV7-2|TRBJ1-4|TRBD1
TGTGCCAGCAGCTTAGAGGGGGCCATCGAAAAACTGTTTTTT
CASSLEGAIEKLFF
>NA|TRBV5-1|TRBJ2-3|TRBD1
TGCGCCAGCAGCCCGGACAGGGAGTATTCAGATACGCAGTATTTT
CASSPDREYSDTQYF
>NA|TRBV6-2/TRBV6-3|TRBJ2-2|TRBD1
TGTGCCAGCAGTAAACAGGGGGCCACGAACACCGGGGAGCTGTTTTTT
CASSKQGATNTGELFF
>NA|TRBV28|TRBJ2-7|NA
TGTGCCACCCGGACTGTCGACGAGCAGTACTTC
CATRTVDEQYF
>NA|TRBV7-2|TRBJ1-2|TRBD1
TGTGCCAGCAGCTCAACGAGGGGACAGAATAACTATGGCTACACCTTC
CASSSTRGQNNYGYTF
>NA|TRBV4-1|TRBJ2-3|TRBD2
TGCGCCAGCAGCCAATTACCCGGGGGGGCTTCCCCAGATACGCAGTATTTT
CASSQLPGGASPDTQYF
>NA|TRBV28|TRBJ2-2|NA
TGTGCCAGCAGTTTCTTTAGGGGCACCGGGGAGCTGTTTTTT
CASSFFRGTGELFF
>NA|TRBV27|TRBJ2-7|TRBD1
TGTGCCAGCAGGGGCAGGGGGATATTTTCCTACGAGCAGTACTTC
CASRGRGIFSYEQYF
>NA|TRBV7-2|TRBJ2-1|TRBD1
TGTGCCAGCAGCCCTGACAGGGTCTACAATGAGCAGTTCTTC
CASSPDRVYNEQFF
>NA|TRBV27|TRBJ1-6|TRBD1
TGTGCCAGCAGTTCTCTCCGGGACAGGAGCTCCTATAATTCACCCCTCCACTTT
CASSSLRDRSSYNSPLHF
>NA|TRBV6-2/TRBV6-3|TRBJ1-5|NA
TGTGCCAGCAGCCTCCTTACAGGGAATCGCAATCAGCCCCAGCATTTT
CASSLLTGNRNQPQHF
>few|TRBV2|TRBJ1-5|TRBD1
TGTGCCAGCAGACCGACAGGGGATAGCAATCAGCCCCAGCATTTT
CASRPTGDSNQPQHF
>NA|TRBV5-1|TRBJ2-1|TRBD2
TGCGCCAGCAGCTTCGGACTAGCGGGAGACTTGTGGTCCTACAATGAGCAGTTCTTC
CASSFGLAGDLWSYNEQFF
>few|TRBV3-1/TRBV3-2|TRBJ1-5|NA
TGTGCCAGCAGCCAAGGCCCTGGGAGGGGTGGGTTGTCTAGCAATCAGCCCCAGCATTTT
CASSQGPGRGGLSSNQPQHF
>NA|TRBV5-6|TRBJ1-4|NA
TGTGCCAGCAGTCATAGAACCGGGACACTAAATGAAAAACTGTTTTTT
CASSHRTGTLNEKLFF
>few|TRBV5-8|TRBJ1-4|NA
TGTGCCAGCAGCTTGAGACAGATTAATGAAAAACTGTTTTTT
CASSLRQINEKLFF
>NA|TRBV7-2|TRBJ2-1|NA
TGTGCCAGCAGCTTAGCGCTGAGCGGCTACAATGAGCAGTTCTTC
CASSLALSGYNEQFF
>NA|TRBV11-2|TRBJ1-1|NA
TGTGCCAGCAGTTTACAATCTGAAGCTTTCTTT
CASSLQSEAFF
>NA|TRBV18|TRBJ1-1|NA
TGTGCCAGCTCCCCCGGGACCCCCAGGGGATTAACTGAAGCTTTCTTT
CASSPGTPRGLTEAFF
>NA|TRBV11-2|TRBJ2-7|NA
TGTGCCAGCAGCTTGGAAGGGGTGGGTACCCTCGAGCAGTACTTC
CASSLEGVGTLEQYF
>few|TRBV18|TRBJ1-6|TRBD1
TGTGCCAGCTCACTCGACAGGGCCATGTCACCCCTCCACTTT
CASSLDRAMSPLHF
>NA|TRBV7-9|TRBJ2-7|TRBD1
TGTGCCAGCAGCGAAGGACAGGGGGCTGGGGAGCAGTACTTC
CASSEGQGAGEQYF
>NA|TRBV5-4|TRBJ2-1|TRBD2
TGTGCCAGCAGCTCCACGGCCGGGACTAAAAATGAGCAGTTCTTC
CASSSTAGTKNEQFF
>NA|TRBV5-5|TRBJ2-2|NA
TGTGCCAGCAGCCCATGGGGGCCCGGGGAGCTGTTTTTT
CASSPWGPGELFF
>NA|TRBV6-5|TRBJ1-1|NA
TGTGCCACCGATGCCTCTCCGGGGGTGGGGACTGAAGCTTTCTTT
CATDASPGVGTEAFF
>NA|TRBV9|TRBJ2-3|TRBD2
TGTGCCAGCAGCTCCAGACTAGCGGGATACACAGATACGCAGTATTTT
CASSSRLAGYTDTQYF
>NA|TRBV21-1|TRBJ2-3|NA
TGTGCCAGCAGGACGACTAGCGGCCCCCCCACAGATACGCAGTATTTT
CASRTTSGPPTDTQYF
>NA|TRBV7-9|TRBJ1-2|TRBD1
TGTGCCAGCAGCTTATTGACAGGGGGCTATGGCTACACCTTC
CASSLLTGGYGYTF
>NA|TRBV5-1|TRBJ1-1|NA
TGCGCCAGCAGCTTGAGGACAGCTAACACTGAAGCTTTCTTT
CASSLRTANTEAFF
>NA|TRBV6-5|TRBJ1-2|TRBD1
TGTGCCAGCAGTTACTCGAGGACAGGGGGCGGGTATGGCTACACCTTC
CASSYSRTGGGYGYTF
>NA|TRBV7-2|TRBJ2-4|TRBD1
TGTGCCAGCAGCTGGACAATTCCGGGACAGGGAAGATCTGGCATTCAGTACTTC
CASSWTIPGQGRSGIQYF
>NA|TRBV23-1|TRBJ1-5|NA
TGCGCCAGCAGTCAAGCCGGTGGCAATCAGCCCCAGCATTTT
CASSQAGGNQPQHF
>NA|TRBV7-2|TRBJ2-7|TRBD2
TGTGCCAGCAGCTTCCGCCGGACTAGCACCGAGCAGTACTTC
CASSFRRTSTEQYF
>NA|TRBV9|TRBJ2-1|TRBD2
TGTGCCAGCAGCGAGGATTCTAGACTAGCGGGAGCACCCTATGAGCAGTTCTTC
CASSEDSRLAGAPYEQFF
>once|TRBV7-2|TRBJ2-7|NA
TGTGCCAGCAGCTCCGGGGTGCATTTGGTCTACGAGCAGTACTTC
CASSSGVHLVYEQYF
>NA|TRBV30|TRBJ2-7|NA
TGTGCCTGGAGTTCACACACCGGGACACCCTCCTACGAGCAGTACTTC
CAWSSHTGTPSYEQYF
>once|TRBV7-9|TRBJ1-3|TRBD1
TGTGCCAGCAGCCAATCTTTCTCAGGGGGCTCTGGAAACACCATATATTTT
CASSQSFSGGSGNTIYF
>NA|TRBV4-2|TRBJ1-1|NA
TGTGCCAGCAGCCAAGATTTGTCGGGTTCTACTGAAGCTTTCTTT
CASSQDLSGSTEAFF
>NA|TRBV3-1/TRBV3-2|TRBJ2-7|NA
TGTGCCAGCAGCCCGGGAACTTCCTACGAGCAGTACTTC
CASSPGTSYEQYF
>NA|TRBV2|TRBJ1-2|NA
TGTGCCAGCATGGCACCTTCTTTCTATGGCTACACCTTC
CASMAPSFYGYTF
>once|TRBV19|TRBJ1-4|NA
TGTGCCAGTAGTGTGAGTGAAAAACTGTTTTTT
CASSVSEKLFF
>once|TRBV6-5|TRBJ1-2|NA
TGTGCCAGCAGGAGCGGGGGATCGGGCTATGGCTACACCTTC
CASRSGGSGYGYTF
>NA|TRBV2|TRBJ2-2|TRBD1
TGTGCCAGCACGAGACAGGGCGACACCGGGGAGCTGTTTTTT
CASTRQGDTGELFF